Below, 15 T cell receptor beta chains from the same sample are listed, as sequenced in a study of cytomegalovirus exposure and HLA in healthy donors. Use of 60 Vbeta and 13 Jbeta primers characterized the PCR. Clones were sequenced by immunoSEQ multiplex PCR, and TCRdb holds only the in-frame ones, with some missing. Altogether tens of thousands of clones are present, approximately 90% being singletons, with the ten largest covering 2.3%. Sequences were obtained from PBMCs. Receptors originate from a man aged 18-30 years in good health and CMV-seronegative.

The chain is built from TRBV29-1 and TRBJ2-7; D may be TRBD2 (6 bases). The CDR3 extends over 12 amino acids. V dropped 5 bases and J dropped 0 bases, with 8 bases sitting between them. Germline-derived CDR1 and CDR2 are SQVTM and ANQGSEA. CDR3 sequence reads: CSVLGLSYEQYF. The CDR3 DNA follows: TGCAGCGTTCTGGGACTCTCCTACGAGCAGTACTTC.

The V call is TRBV5-6, the J call TRBJ2-2, with TRBD2 matching 8 bases. With V trimmed by 4 bases and J by 10 bases, 9 bases remained unmatched. Germline lookup yields CDR1 SGHDT and CDR2 YYEEEE. CDR3 length: 14 residues. The CDR3 sequence is CASSPGLVSVELFF. As DNA, the CDR3 is TGTGCCAGCAGCCCGGGACTAGTGAGTGTGGAGCTGTTTTTT.

This chain links TRBV6-6 with TRBJ2-5, with unresolved D. Trimming left V 0 bases short and J 1 base short, with 9 bases between. CDR3 length equals 15 residues. Germline CDR1 is MNHNY and CDR2 is SVGAGI (reference sequence). The CDR3 nucleotides are TGTGCCAGCAGTTACTCGTTGGCCCCCCAAGAGACCCAGTACTTC. This encodes CASSYSLAPQETQYF.

J is TRBJ2-3 and V is TRBV19; 7 bases align to TRBD1. Germline lookup yields CDR1 LNHDA and CDR2 SQIVND (reference sequence). V lost 2 bases, J lost 0 bases, and 5 bases stayed unmatched. CDR3 length: 16 residues. CDR3 protein: CASSILGTASTDTQYF. Here the CDR3 DNA reads TGTGCCAGTAGTATATTGGGGACAGCAAGCACAGATACGCAGTATTTT.

The chain joins TRBV19 to TRBJ2-7; TRBD2 matches 10 bases. The V gene end was trimmed by 2 bases and the J gene end by 1 base; junction bases not matched to a gene: 8. From germline, CDR1 is LNHDA and CDR2 SQIVND (reference sequence). CDR3 length: 17 amino acids. As DNA, the CDR3 is TGTGCCAGTAGTATATACAGCCTAGCGGGAGTATCCTACGAGCAGTACTTC. As protein: CASSIYSLAGVSYEQYF.

The rearrangement joins TRBV9 to TRBJ1-1; D remains ambiguous. Between the trimmed V and J ends, which lost 0 bases and 7 bases, there was a span of 7 bases. Looked up from germline, CDR1 is SGDLS and CDR2 is YYNGEE. This CDR3 is built from 12 residues. The CDR3 loop reads CASSVVGSEAFF. For the CDR3, the DNA is TGTGCCAGCAGCGTAGTGGGCAGTGAAGCTTTCTTT.

Only one count was recorded for this clone. The chain links TRBV19 to TRBJ1-5, with 9 bases lining up with TRBD1. This CDR3 has 16 residues. The V gene end was trimmed by 4 bases and the J gene end by 6 bases; junction bases not matched to a gene: 10. Per the germline V gene, CDR1 is LNHDA and CDR2 is SQIVND (reference sequence). CDR3: CASSKAPTGGGQPQHF. The DNA of the CDR3 is TGTGCCAGTAGTAAAGCCCCAACAGGGGGCGGTCAGCCCCAGCATTTT.

The V call is TRBV19, the J call TRBJ1-2; D is unclear. Trimming took 3 bases from V and 8 from J, leaving 13 bases between them. CDR3 length: 13 residues. The germline V gene encodes CDR1 LNHDA and CDR2 SQIVND (reference sequence). DNA for the CDR3: TGTGCCAGTAGTATTCTCGAGGGTAACGGCTACACCTTC. Translation gives CASSILEGNGYTF.

V usage is TRBV7-9 and J usage is TRBJ1-1, with D uncertain. This CDR3 has 13 amino acids. V lost 2 bases and J lost 4, with 8 bases in between. Germline CDR1 reads SEHNR; CDR2 reads FQNEAQ (reference sequence). As DNA, the CDR3 is TGTGCCAGCAGCTTACCCCGGGGCACTGAAGCTTTCTTT. Residues: CASSLPRGTEAFF.

The chain has TRBV9 and TRBJ2-5; 12 bases align to TRBD2. Trimming took 4 bases from V and 0 from J; bases not matched to a gene: 4. Germline V lookup: CDR1 SGDLS, CDR2 YYNGEE. CDR3 length: 16 residues. The CDR3 reads CASSPGTSGYQETQYF. Here the CDR3 DNA reads TGTGCCAGCAGCCCTGGGACTAGCGGGTACCAAGAGACCCAGTACTTC.

This clone occurred once. The genes are TRBV7-8 and TRBJ2-7, with 9 bases that match TRBD2. The germline V gene has CDR1 SGHVS and CDR2 FQNEAQ. The CDR3 covers 14 residues. V was pared by 3 bases and J by 4 bases, with 4 bases of the junction left unmatched. CDR3 bases: TGTGCCAGCAGCTTTACGACTAGCGGTTACGAGCAGTACTTC. Amino acid sequence: CASSFTTSGYEQYF.

This sequence joins TRBV28 and TRBJ2-7, with TRBD2 matching over 8 bases. J lost 0 bases, V lost 3 bases, and 7 bases had no gene match. This CDR3 contains 16 residues. CDR1 and CDR2 from the germline V gene are MDHEN and SYDVKM. The CDR3 bases are TGTGCCAGCAGTTTCTACGGAGCGGGAGCCTCCTACGAGCAGTACTTC. This sequence encodes CASSFYGAGASYEQYF.

This clone has only one observation. The chain uses TRBV15 and TRBJ2-3; a possible D gene is TRBD2 (5 bases). Trimming shortened V by 0 bases and J by 11 bases, and 9 bases separated the two germline ends. Per germline, CDR1 LNHNV and CDR2 YYDKDF (reference sequence). CDR3 length: 12 amino acids. The CDR3 protein is CATSRDISVQYF. CDR3 nucleotides: TGTGCCACCAGCAGAGATATTAGCGTGCAGTATTTT.

This chain links TRBV27 with TRBJ1-1; TRBD1 might be the D (5 bases). The CDR3 length is 14 residues. From germline, CDR1 is MNHEY and CDR2 SMNVEV (reference sequence). V dropped 3 bases and J dropped 4 bases, with 12 bases sitting between them. CDR3 sequence reads: CASSFQGGSTEAFF. CDR3 DNA sequence: TGTGCCAGCAGTTTCCAGGGTGGTAGCACTGAAGCTTTCTTT.

The chain links TRBV5-1 to TRBJ2-3, with TRBD2 identical over 9 bases. The CDR3 runs 16 residues. Unmatched junction bases numbered 12, after V lost 7 bases and J lost 3 bases. Germline V CDR1 and CDR2: SGHRS, YFSETQ. CDR3 protein: CASGPSGKMVTDTQYF. CDR3 coding DNA: TGCGCCAGCGGTCCTAGCGGGAAAATGGTGACAGATACGCAGTATTTT.